This T cell receptor beta chain was recovered during a study of cytomegalovirus exposure and HLA in healthy donors. Looking at the study overall: Most genotyped donors, 81% of more than 300, had Caucasian-associated genetic ancestry. Study results and limitations: When analyzed later, a missense DCLRE1C variant was found to be linked to TCR beta V- and J-gene trimming.

Points on this clone: Its target is unknown.

The primer mix had 60 Vbeta and 13 Jbeta primers. The repertoire was sequenced with immunoSEQ multiplex PCR; TCRdb's copy has only in-frame clones and lacks some. This table holds some 180,000 clones, about four fifths found once. The source material was PBMCs. The receptor's source is a woman aged 18-35 years in good health and CMV-seronegative.

The CDR3 here is CASKWTSARTDTQYF. The CDR3 nucleotides read TGTGCCAGCAAGTGGACTAGCGCCCGCACAGATACGCAGTATTTT. This chain connects TRBV6-5 to TRBJ2-3; 9 bases are shared with TRBD2. CDR3 length equals 15 residues. The germline V gene encodes CDR1 MNHEY and CDR2 SVGAGI. V lost 7 bases, J lost 1 base, and 6 bases stayed unmatched.